The TCR beta chain described here comes from a study of blood T cell repertoires in COVID-19. Study as a whole: The United States, Italy and Spain supplied acute and convalescent COVID-19 samples.

Participants were placed into cohorts based on the clinical history they reported. Using immunoSEQ multiplex PCR, the repertoire was profiled, and TCRdb retains in-frame clones only, with some absent. Here the sample spans over 200,000 clones, more than 80% being singletons. Germline CDR1 reads SGHTA; CDR2 reads FQGNSA. The CDR3 sequence is 16 residues long. V lost 1 base, J lost 8 bases, and 20 bases lay in between. Sequencing was performed on PBMCs or T cells enriched from blood (not recorded which). The chain recombines TRBV7-2 with TRBJ1-2; D unresolved. The source is a man under 40 who had recovered from COVID-19. The chain's CDR3 is CASSLGHGMGGKGYTF. CDR3 DNA: TGTGCCAGCAGCTTAGGCCACGGGATGGGCGGGAAAGGCTACACCTTC.